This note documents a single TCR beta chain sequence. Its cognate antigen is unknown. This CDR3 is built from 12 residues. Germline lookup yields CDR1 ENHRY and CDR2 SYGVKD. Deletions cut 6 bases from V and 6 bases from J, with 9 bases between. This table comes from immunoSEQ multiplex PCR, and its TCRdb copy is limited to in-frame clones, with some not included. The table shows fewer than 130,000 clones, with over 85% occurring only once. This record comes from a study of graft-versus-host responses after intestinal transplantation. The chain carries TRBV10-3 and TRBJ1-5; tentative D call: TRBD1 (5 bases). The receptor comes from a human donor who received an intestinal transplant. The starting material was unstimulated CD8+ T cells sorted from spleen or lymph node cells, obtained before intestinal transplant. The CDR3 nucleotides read TGTGCCATCAGCCAGGGAGCTCAGCCCCAGCATTTT. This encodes CAISQGAQPQHF.